These T cell receptor beta chains were read from a single sample in a study of radiation and T cells in renal cell carcinoma. TCRdb's table, derived via immunoSEQ multiplex PCR, lists solely in-frame clones and lacks some. The sample lists approximately 90,000 clones; around 81% were seen once. The source material was blood, sampled from a patient whose treatment included radiotherapy and nephrectomy. These TCRs come from a man over 45 with renal cell carcinoma. The CDR3 runs from the conserved cysteine through the conserved F or W. The order of the fields is CDR3 protein, V gene.

CDR3aa: CAWAGYLETGELFF; v_gene: TRBV30
CDR3aa: CASRGYSNQPQHF; v_gene: TRBV27
CDR3aa: CASSIPDRVKNIQYF; v_gene: TRBV19
CDR3aa: CASKVGPTAYEQYF; v_gene: TRBV7-8
CDR3aa: CASSQDRLAGGPGSYNEQFF; v_gene: TRBV4-1
CDR3aa: CASSLEGLGAHEQYF; v_gene: TRBV19
CDR3aa: CASSDTGSGTDTQYF; v_gene: TRBV10-1
CDR3aa: CSAQLTDTQYF; v_gene: TRBV20-1
CDR3aa: CASSKQGYNEQFF; v_gene: TRBV7-9
CDR3aa: CASSAQGNTQYF; v_gene: TRBV6-1
CDR3aa: CASRLTVRDRGLGGNQPQHF; v_gene: TRBV14
CDR3aa: CASSATSGGLLGANVLTF; v_gene: TRBV6-1
CDR3aa: CAISERQSTDTQYF; v_gene: TRBV10-3
CDR3aa: CASSTGGHSGNTIYF; v_gene: TRBV2
CDR3aa: CASSVGRVDTQYF; v_gene: TRBV5-6
CDR3aa: CASSFDTSTDTQYF; v_gene: TRBV5-1